A single sample gave rise to the 32 T cell receptor beta chains below, sequenced in a study of blood T cell repertoires in COVID-19. Produced via immunoSEQ multiplex PCR; TCRdb's table is partial and in-frame only. The sample gives 350,000 to 450,000 clones, around 84% of which show up once; roughly 3.9% is in the top ten. The sequenced sample was peripheral blood. The receptors stem from a woman aged 18-35 years with acute or convalescent COVID-19.

This clone was recorded only once. CDR3 residues: CAWSVGDRENTEAFF. CDR3 sequence (DNA): TGTGCCTGGAGTGTAGGGGACAGGGAGAACACTGAAGCTTTCTTT. The V call is TRBV30, the J call TRBJ1-1; 9 bases map to TRBD1. The CDR3 spans 15 residues. Germline-derived CDR1 and CDR2 are GTSNPN and SVGIG (reference sequence). V shed 0 bases and J 1 base; nucleotides not matched to a gene: 3. Supplemented by reference TRBV30 and TRBJ1-1, the full variable domain reads SQTIHQWPATLVQPVGSPLSLECTVEGTSNPNLYWYRQAAGRGLQLLFYSVGIGQISSEVPQNLSASRPQDRQFILSSKKLLLSDSGFYLCAWSVGDRENTEAFFGQGTRLTVV.

The chain uses TRBV6-6 and TRBJ1-1, with D unclear. Germline assignment: CDR1 MNHNY and CDR2 SVGAGI (reference sequence). The CDR3 runs to 14 residues. With 0 bases removed from V and 1 base from J, the gap between germline ends came to 6 bases. CDR3 sequence: CASSYSGKNTEAFF. CDR3 coding DNA: TGTGCCAGCAGTTACTCCGGGAAGAACACTGAAGCTTTCTTT.

CDR3 coding DNA: TGTGCCAGCTCACTGCGGGAGTTTGATTACAATGAGCAGTTCTTC. Translating gives CASSLREFDYNEQFF. The V gene is TRBV18, the J gene TRBJ2-1; 7 bases agree with TRBD2. The germline CDR1 and CDR2 sequences are KGHSH and LQKENI. Trimming removed 4 bases from V and 4 bases from J; junction bases left unmatched: 7. This CDR3 is built from 15 residues.

V usage is TRBV5-5 and J usage is TRBJ1-1; D uncertain. V lost 7 bases, J lost 4 bases, and 14 bases lay in between. The germline CDR1 and CDR2 sequences are SGHKS and YYEKEE (reference sequence). This CDR3 is 13 amino acids long. CDR3 sequence: CASDPGQATEAFF. The CDR3 DNA reads TGTGCCAGCGACCCCGGCCAGGCCACTGAAGCTTTCTTT.

V is TRBV6-5 and J is TRBJ2-1; a possible D gene is TRBD1 (6 bases). The CDR3 loop spans 15 amino acids. Trimming took off 5 bases at V and 6 bases at J, with 17 bases between the two ends. CDR1 MNHEY and CDR2 SVGAGI come from the germline V gene. Written as DNA, the CDR3 is TGTGCCAGCAGTCTCCGGGACAAGGTTGTCAATGAGCAGTTCTTC. Translation: CASSLRDKVVNEQFF.

V and J are TRBV5-1 and TRBJ2-7, with 11 positions matching TRBD1. The V and J ends lost 4 bases and 4 bases, in that order; junction bases with no gene match: 10. This CDR3 region has 16 residues. CDR1 and CDR2 (germline): SGHRS, YFSETQ. DNA of the CDR3: TGCGCCAGCAGCAGAAGTGTGGACAGGGGGCGATACGAGCAGTACTTC. As protein: CASSRSVDRGRYEQYF.

The chain uses TRBV2 and TRBJ2-7; D assignment may be TRBD1 or TRBD2 (5 bases each). V shed 10 bases and J shed 4 bases, with 14 bases lying between them. The CDR3 has 12 amino acids. Germline assignment: CDR1 SNHLY and CDR2 FYNNEI. The CDR3 nucleotides read TGTGCCACCAGGGACCCGGGATACGAGCAGTACTTC. It translates to CATRDPGYEQYF.

The rearrangement joins TRBV21-1 to TRBJ1-5; TRBD1, the table's D call, lacks a check against the DNA. TRBV21-1 is flagged as a pseudogene. This CDR3 has 14 residues. The CDR3, as DNA: TGTGCCAGCAGCACCACCCCAGGGAATCAGCCCCAGCATTTT. Protein: CASSTTPGNQPQHF.

The count of this clone is one. The genes are TRBV4-2 and TRBJ1-2, with TRBD1 identical over 9 bases. Germline CDR1 is LGHNA and CDR2 is YNFKEQ. The CDR3 is 13 residues long. V shed 0 bases, J shed 10 bases, and the junction held 3 bases outside the gene matches. DNA for the CDR3: TGTGCCAGCAGCCAAGATCGACAGGGGGACTACACCTTC. Translated: CASSQDRQGDYTF.

The CDR3 protein is CASSTQTSGRGQTQYF. CDR3 nucleotide sequence: TGTGCCAGTAGTACTCAGACTAGCGGGAGGGGTCAGACCCAGTACTTC. The chain carries TRBV19 and TRBJ2-5; TRBD2 matches 14 bases. The germline V gene has CDR1 LNHDA and CDR2 SQIVND (reference sequence). Losses at the gene ends were 4 bases for V and 6 bases for J; bases not matched to a gene: 7. This CDR3 comprises 16 residues.

The chain carries TRBV6-5 and TRBJ1-4; D remains unclear. There are 14 residues in the CDR3. The ends were cut back, 8 bases at V and 3 bases at J, with 13 bases in the middle. The germline gives CDR1 MNHEY, CDR2 SVGAGI. CDR3 amino acids: CASLRKGANEKLFF. The CDR3 region has the DNA TGTGCCAGCCTACGGAAGGGAGCTAATGAAAAACTGTTTTTT.

Here the CDR3 DNA reads TGTGCCAGCTCACCAACGTACGACAAACCGAACTATGGCTACACCTTC. This sequence encodes CASSPTYDKPNYGYTF. The genes are TRBV18 and TRBJ1-2; D call uncertain. Germline values: CDR1 KGHSH, CDR2 LQKENI. Trimming removed 2 bases from V and 2 bases from J, with 15 bases in between. This CDR3 is built from 16 residues.

In its sample, this clone was seen a few times. The V gene is TRBV5-1, the J gene TRBJ2-1, with 8 bases aligning to TRBD2. The J segment lost 4 bases and the V segment lost 1 base, leaving 13 bases of the junction unmatched. This CDR3 comprises 18 residues. Germline V gives CDR1 SGHRS, CDR2 YFSETQ. CDR3 sequence reads: CASSLLGVVAGYYNEQFF. Written as DNA, the CDR3 is TGCGCCAGCAGCTTGTTGGGGGTCGTAGCGGGGTATTACAATGAGCAGTTCTTC. The full variable domain, in which reference TRBV5-1 and TRBJ2-1 provide the parts outside the CDR3, is KAGVTQTPRYLIKTRGQQVTLSCSPISGHRSVSWYQQTPGQGLQFLFEYFSETQRNKGNFPGRFSGRQFSNSRSEMNVSTLELGDSALYLCASSLLGVVAGYYNEQFFGPGTRLTVL.

This sequence joins TRBV5-1 and TRBJ1-2; 7 bases line up with TRBD1. The CDR3 runs to 13 residues. The germline V gene encodes CDR1 SGHRS and CDR2 YFSETQ. The ends lost 7 bases at V and 7 bases at J; junction bases unmatched: 10. The CDR3 DNA sequence: TGCGCCAGCTTATTTAGAGGGGGCTGTGGCTACACCTTC. Translated: CASLFRGGCGYTF.

This chain connects TRBV28 to TRBJ1-1; D possibly corresponds to TRBD1 (6 bases). Germline lookup yields CDR1 MDHEN and CDR2 SYDVKM. The CDR3 has 15 residues. V gave up 3 bases and J gave up 0 bases, with 11 bases separating them. In DNA form, the CDR3 reads TGTGCCAGCAGTTTCCGACAGGACCTGAACACTGAAGCTTTCTTT. Its translation: CASSFRQDLNTEAFF. The full variable domain, rest sourced from reference TRBV28 and TRBJ1-1, is DVKVTQSSRYLVKRTGEKVFLECVQDMDHENMFWYRQDPGLGLRLIYFSYDVKMKEKGDIPEGYSVSREKKERFSLILESASTNQTSMYLCASSFRQDLNTEAFFGQGTRLTVV.

The CDR3 sequence is CASSYLNSGGHYGYTF. CDR3 nucleotides: TGTGCCAGCAGTTACCTTAATTCAGGGGGCCACTATGGCTACACCTTC. The gene calls are TRBV6-5 and TRBJ1-2, with 8 bases aligning to TRBD1. Unmatched junction bases numbered 8, after V lost 2 bases and J lost 3 bases. The CDR3 contains 16 residues. The germline CDR1 and CDR2 sequences are MNHEY and SVGAGI.

The gene calls are TRBV6-4 and TRBJ1-1, with D tentatively TRBD1 (6 bases). Germline CDR1 is MRHNA and CDR2 is SNTAGT. This CDR3 region has 14 residues. The V gene lost 6 bases and the J gene lost 0 bases, with 11 bases spanning the gap. In DNA form, the CDR3 reads TGTGCCAGCAGACAGGGTTCACTGAACACTGAAGCTTTCTTT. Its translation is CASRQGSLNTEAFF.

This clone was counted a single time. The rearrangement links TRBV2 to TRBJ1-5, with 7 bases that match TRBD1. Germline loops: CDR1 SNHLY, CDR2 FYNNEI. V lost 5 bases to trimming and J lost 6 bases; unmatched junction nucleotides: 7. The CDR3 runs 14 residues. CDR3 region: CASSKDRDAQPQHF. Here the CDR3 DNA reads TGTGCCAGCAGTAAAGACAGGGATGCTCAGCCCCAGCATTTT.

The chain couples TRBV19 to TRBJ2-6, with a weak D call TRBD2 (5 bases). The germline V gene encodes CDR1 LNHDA and CDR2 SQIVND (reference sequence). CDR3 length equals 15 residues. V gave up 7 bases and J gave up 0 bases, with 10 bases separating them. The CDR3 reads CASMAGISGANVLTF. The CDR3 DNA reads as TGTGCCAGTATGGCCGGGATCTCTGGGGCCAACGTCCTGACTTTC.

The V call is TRBV5-1, the J call TRBJ2-4; TRBD2 agrees at 15 bases. Germline lookup yields CDR1 SGHRS and CDR2 YFSETQ. The CDR3 runs to 17 residues. The V and J ends lost 3 bases and 8 bases, in that order; junction bases with no gene match: 9. This CDR3 is CASSWWTSGRAADIQYF. The CDR3 DNA sequence: TGCGCCAGCAGCTGGTGGACTAGCGGGAGGGCCGCGGACATTCAGTACTTC.

The chain links TRBV19 to TRBJ2-7; 7 bases line up with TRBD2. V dropped 10 bases and J dropped 6; count of bases not matched to a gene: 9. In germline, CDR1 is LNHDA, CDR2 SQIVND (reference sequence). The CDR3 has 12 residues. CDR3 residues: CATQAGIVEQYF. The CDR3 coding sequence is TGTGCCACCCAAGCGGGGATTGTCGAGCAGTACTTC.

This clone was recorded once. J is TRBJ2-1 and V is TRBV12-5, with 9 positions matching TRBD1. CDR1 is LGHNT and CDR2 is FRNRAP in the germline V gene. The CDR3 has 14 amino acids. The trim removed 4 bases at V and 6 bases at J, leaving 4 bases unmatched. The CDR3 reads CASGSGQGTNEQFF. The CDR3 coding sequence is TGTGCTAGTGGTTCGGGACAGGGTACCAATGAGCAGTTCTTC. Variable domain in full (rest from reference TRBV12-5 and TRBJ2-1): DARVTQTPRHKVTEMGQEVTMRCQPILGHNTVFWYRQTMMQGLELLAYFRNRAPLDDSGMPKDRFSAEMPDATLATLKIQPSEPRDSAVYFCASGSGQGTNEQFFGPGTRLTVL.

With regard to this clone: This sample includes further DNA sequences coding for the same CDR3. The chain is built from TRBV9 and TRBJ2-1; TRBD2 matches at 9 bases. Trimming took 0 bases from V and 7 from J; bases not matched to a gene: 5. The CDR3 length is 15 residues. Germline-derived CDR1 and CDR2 are SGDLS and YYNGEE. The CDR3 loop is CASSVGAGGPNEQFF. The CDR3 DNA sequence: TGTGCCAGCAGCGTAGGTGCGGGAGGGCCGAATGAGCAGTTCTTC.

This rearrangement joins TRBV11-2 to TRBJ2-1; D is perhaps TRBD2 (6 bases). The CDR3 loop spans 14 amino acids. With 3 bases removed from V and 3 bases from J, the gap between germline ends came to 9 bases. Germline V gene lookup returns CDR1 SGHAT and CDR2 FQNNGV. In DNA, the CDR3 is TGTGCCAGCAGCTTCCCGGGACTCTACAATGAGCAGTTCTTC. It encodes CASSFPGLYNEQFF.

The rearrangement joins TRBV9 to TRBJ1-2; tentative D call: TRBD1 (5 bases). There are 12 residues in the CDR3. Per germline, CDR1 SGDLS and CDR2 YYNGEE. V dropped 3 bases and J dropped 4 bases, with 7 bases sitting between them. CDR3 protein: CASSATVYGYTF. CDR3 DNA sequence: TGTGCCAGCAGCGCGACAGTCTATGGCTACACCTTC.

The chain joins TRBV5-1 to TRBJ1-2; TRBD1 is a possible D gene (6 bases). Germline-derived CDR1 and CDR2 are SGHRS and YFSETQ. The CDR3 consists of 15 residues. Trimming removed 3 bases at V and 2 bases at J, with 14 bases between. CDR3 DNA sequence: TGCGCCAGCAGCTACCTTCGGGGGGCCAACTATGGCTACACCTTC. Protein product: CASSYLRGANYGYTF.

This clone was found once. The rearrangement joins TRBV7-9 to TRBJ1-2, with unresolved D. Trimming removed 11 bases at V and 3 bases at J, with 10 bases between. This CDR3 spans 11 amino acids. CDR1 is SEHNR and CDR2 is FQNEAQ in the germline V gene (reference sequence). In nucleotides, the CDR3 is TGTGCCGGGGAGAGAGACTATGGCTACACCTTC. As protein: CAGERDYGYTF.

The rearrangement uses TRBV3-1 (or the pseudogene TRBV3-2) and TRBJ2-7, with TRBD2 identical over 12 bases. In germline, CDR1 is LGHDT, CDR2 YNNKEL (reference sequence). V gave up 4 bases and J gave up 1 base; unmatched junction bases: 2. This CDR3 spans 15 amino acids. The CDR3 loop reads CASSRGLAGSYEQYF. The DNA of the CDR3 is TGTGCCAGCAGCCGCGGACTAGCGGGATCCTACGAGCAGTACTTC.

The V gene is TRBV4-2, the J gene TRBJ2-7, with TRBD1 matching over 9 bases. CDR3 length: 13 residues. The germline V gene has CDR1 LGHNA and CDR2 YNFKEQ. After removal of 4 bases from V and 5 bases from J, the junction contained 3 bases not matched to a gene. The CDR3 DNA sequence: TGTGCCAGCAGCCTGGGACAGGGCGACGAGCAGTACTTC. Translated, it gives CASSLGQGDEQYF.

The chain links TRBV7-9 to TRBJ2-1; 7 bases match TRBD2. Looked up from germline, CDR1 is SEHNR and CDR2 is FQNEAQ (reference sequence). Trimming took 5 bases from V and 6 from J; bases not matched to a gene: 7. The CDR3 has 14 amino acids. The CDR3 sequence: CASSETSPFNEQFF. CDR3 in DNA: TGTGCCAGCAGCGAGACTAGCCCATTCAATGAGCAGTTCTTC.

CDR3 in amino acids: CASSTQQLYGYTF. Here the CDR3 DNA reads TGTGCCAGTAGTACACAACAGCTCTATGGCTACACCTTC. This chain connects TRBV19 to TRBJ1-2; D is uncertain. V lost 4 bases and J 4 bases, leaving 10 bases between the germline ends. The CDR3 extends over 13 amino acids. Germline lookup yields CDR1 LNHDA and CDR2 SQIVND (reference sequence).

The chain employs TRBV7-8 and TRBJ1-5; a weak D match, TRBD1 (6 bases). Germline CDR1 reads SGHVS; CDR2 reads FQNEAQ. The CDR3 sequence is 14 residues long. Trimming pared 5 bases from V and 4 bases from J, leaving 12 bases between. The DNA of the CDR3 is TGTGCCAGCAGCCACAGGGAGGGTAATCAGCCCCAGCATTTT. This gives the protein CASSHREGNQPQHF.